Many counts were recorded for the clone carrying this TCR beta chain. The target antigen is unknown. Arm-PCR of CDR3 regions and iRepertoire HTBI primers were used to build TCR beta libraries. MiXCR was run by TCRdb on the multiplex PCR reads, yielding one entry per CDR3 protein. The table includes about 470,000 distinct CDR3 sequences, less than 25% detected once. The sample comes from a study of regulatory T cells in long-lasting Graves disease. Points from the study as a whole: Persistent cases of Graves' showed reduced TCR diversity relative to newly diagnosed patients. Sampling was limited to peripheral blood rather than thyroid tissue. Preferential use of TRBV28, TRBJ1-2 and TRBJ2-5 was seen in persistent disease.

CDR3 length equals 17 residues. The V gene lost 7 bases and the J gene lost 1 base, with 23 bases spanning the gap. CDR1 is MNHEY and CDR2 is SMNVEV in the germline V gene (reference sequence). Time point described: persistent/refractory GD, antithyroid drugs over 5 years with positive TRAb. PBMCs provided the RNA from which the TCR library was made. Patients came from an endocrinology department in Xi'an, China. The sequence derives from a female donor with Graves disease. This chain joins TRBV27 and TRBJ2-7; D may be TRBD2 (6 bases). The sample consisted of peripheral blood mononuclear cells (PBMCs), taken when the disease was refractory, from a patient treated with antithyroid drugs. The CDR3 protein is CASKFRRTGTQSYEQYF. CDR3 nucleotides: TGTGCCAGCAAATTCCGAAGAACCGGGACTCAATCCTACGAGCAGTACTTC.